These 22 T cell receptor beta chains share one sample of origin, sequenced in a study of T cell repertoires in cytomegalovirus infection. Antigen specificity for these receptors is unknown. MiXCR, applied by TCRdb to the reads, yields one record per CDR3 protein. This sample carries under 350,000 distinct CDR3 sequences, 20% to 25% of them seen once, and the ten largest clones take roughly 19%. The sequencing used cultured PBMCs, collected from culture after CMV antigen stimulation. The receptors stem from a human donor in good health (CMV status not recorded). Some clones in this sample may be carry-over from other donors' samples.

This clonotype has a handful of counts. CDR3 protein: CASSITSGAYNEQFF. CDR3 in DNA: TGTGCCAGTAGTATTACTAGCGGAGCCTACAATGAGCAGTTCTTC. This chain links TRBV19 with TRBJ2-1, with 8 bases aligning to TRBD2. V shed 3 bases and J 2 bases; nucleotides not matched to a gene: 3. The CDR3 spans 15 residues. Germline V gene data show CDR1 as LNHDA and CDR2 as SQIVND (reference sequence).

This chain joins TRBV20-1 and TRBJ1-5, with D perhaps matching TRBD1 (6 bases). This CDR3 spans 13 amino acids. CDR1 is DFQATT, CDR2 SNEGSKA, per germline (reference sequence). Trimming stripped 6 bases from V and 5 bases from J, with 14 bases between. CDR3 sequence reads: CSALSQGDQPQHF. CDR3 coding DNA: TGCAGTGCCTTATCACAGGGAGATCAGCCCCAGCATTTT.

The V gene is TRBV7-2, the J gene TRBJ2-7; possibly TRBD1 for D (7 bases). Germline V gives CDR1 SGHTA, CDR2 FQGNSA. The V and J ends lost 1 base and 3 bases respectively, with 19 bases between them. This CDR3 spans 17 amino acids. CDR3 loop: CASSLGVTRQGGYEQYV. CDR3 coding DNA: TGTGCCAGCAGCTTAGGAGTTACGAGGCAGGGGGGCTACGAGCAGTACGTC.

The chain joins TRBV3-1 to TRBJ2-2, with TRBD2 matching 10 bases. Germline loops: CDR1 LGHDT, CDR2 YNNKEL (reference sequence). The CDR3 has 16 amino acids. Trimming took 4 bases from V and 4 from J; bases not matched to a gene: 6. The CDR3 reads CASSRSGRGGTGELFF. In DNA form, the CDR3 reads TGTGCCAGCAGCCGAAGCGGGAGGGGGGGCACCGGGGAGCTGTTTTTT.

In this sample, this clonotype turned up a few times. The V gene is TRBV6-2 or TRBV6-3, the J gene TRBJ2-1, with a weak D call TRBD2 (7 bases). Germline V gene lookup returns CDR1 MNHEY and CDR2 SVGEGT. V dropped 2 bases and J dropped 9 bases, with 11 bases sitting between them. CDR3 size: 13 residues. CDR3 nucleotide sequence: TGTGCCAGCAGTTACACGGGGGGCCGTGAGCAGTTCTTC. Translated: CASSYTGGREQFF.

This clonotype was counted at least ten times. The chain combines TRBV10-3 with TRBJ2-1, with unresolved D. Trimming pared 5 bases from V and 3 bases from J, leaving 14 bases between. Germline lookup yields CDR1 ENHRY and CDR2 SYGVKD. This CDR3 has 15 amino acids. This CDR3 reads CAISSESLHYNEQFF. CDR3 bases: TGTGCCATCAGTAGTGAGTCCCTCCACTACAATGAGCAGTTCTTC.

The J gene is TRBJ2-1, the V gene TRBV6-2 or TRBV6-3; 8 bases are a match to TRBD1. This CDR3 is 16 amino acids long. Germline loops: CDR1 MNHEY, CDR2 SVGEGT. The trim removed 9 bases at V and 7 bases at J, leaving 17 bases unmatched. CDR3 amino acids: CASNPLGQGVMNEQFF. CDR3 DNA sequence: TGTGCCAGTAATCCCCTCGGACAGGGCGTGATGAATGAGCAGTTCTTC.

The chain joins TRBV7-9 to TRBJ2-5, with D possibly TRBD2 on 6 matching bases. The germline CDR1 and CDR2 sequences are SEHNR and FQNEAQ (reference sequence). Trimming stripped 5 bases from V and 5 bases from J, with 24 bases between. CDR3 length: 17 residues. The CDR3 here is CASSQGTGTQVWETQYF. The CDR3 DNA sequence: TGTGCCAGCAGCCAAGGGACCGGGACTCAGGTTTGGGAGACCCAGTACTTC.

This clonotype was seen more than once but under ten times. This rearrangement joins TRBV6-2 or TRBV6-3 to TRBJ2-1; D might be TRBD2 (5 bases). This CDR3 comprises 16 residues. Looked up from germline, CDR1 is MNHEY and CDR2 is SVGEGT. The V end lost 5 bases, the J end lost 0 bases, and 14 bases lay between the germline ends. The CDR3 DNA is TGTGCCAGCAGTGCCTTGGCGGGCCACTCCTACAATGAGCAGTTCTTC. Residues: CASSALAGHSYNEQFF.

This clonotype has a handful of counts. The CDR3 is CASSLARGREDIQYF. CDR3 nucleotide sequence: TGCGCCAGCAGCTTGGCTCGTGGGAGAGAGGACATTCAGTACTTC. The V gene is TRBV5-1, the J gene TRBJ2-4; D may be TRBD2 (5 bases). Per germline, CDR1 SGHRS and CDR2 YFSETQ. This CDR3 spans 15 amino acids. Trimming cost V 0 bases and J 8 bases, with 15 bases left between them. Full variable domain (missing parts from reference TRBV5-1 and TRBJ2-4): KAGVTQTPRYLIKTRGQQVTLSCSPISGHRSVSWYQQTPGQGLQFLFEYFSETQRNKGNFPGRFSGRQFSNSRSEMNVSTLELGDSALYLCASSLARGREDIQYFGAGTRLSVL.

CDR3 protein: CATSDPRQGWTGELFF. The DNA of the CDR3 is TGTGCCACCAGTGACCCAAGACAGGGGTGGACCGGGGAGCTGTTTTTT. The chain has TRBV24-1 and TRBJ2-2, with 8 bases aligning to TRBD1. The V segment lost 4 bases and the J segment 5 bases; nucleotides outside the gene matches: 8. The CDR3 has 16 amino acids. Germline CDR1 KGHDR, CDR2 SFDVKD.

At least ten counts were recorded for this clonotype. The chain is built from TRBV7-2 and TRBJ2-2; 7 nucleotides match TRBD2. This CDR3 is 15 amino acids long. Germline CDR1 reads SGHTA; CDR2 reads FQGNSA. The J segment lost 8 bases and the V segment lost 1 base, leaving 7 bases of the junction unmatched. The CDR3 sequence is CASSLVAGVLGELFF. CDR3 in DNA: TGTGCCAGCAGCTTAGTGGCGGGAGTTCTTGGGGAGCTGTTTTTT.

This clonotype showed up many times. CDR3 coding DNA: TGTGCCAGCAGCTTGGCACAGGGGGCGAGGATAGCGGGAATTTACAATGAGCAGTTCTTC. Its translation: CASSLAQGARIAGIYNEQFF. The chain links TRBV7-9 to TRBJ2-1; D may be TRBD1 (9 bases). This CDR3 comprises 20 residues. With 3 bases removed from V and 4 bases from J, the gap between germline ends came to 28 bases. Germline V gene sequence: CDR1 SEHNR, CDR2 FQNEAQ (reference sequence).

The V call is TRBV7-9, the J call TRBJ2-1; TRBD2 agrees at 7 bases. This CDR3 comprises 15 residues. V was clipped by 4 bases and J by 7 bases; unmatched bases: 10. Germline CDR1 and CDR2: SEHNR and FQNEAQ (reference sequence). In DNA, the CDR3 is TGTGCCAGCAGCTCCTCCGGGACTATGAGGAATGAGCAGTTCTTC. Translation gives CASSSSGTMRNEQFF.

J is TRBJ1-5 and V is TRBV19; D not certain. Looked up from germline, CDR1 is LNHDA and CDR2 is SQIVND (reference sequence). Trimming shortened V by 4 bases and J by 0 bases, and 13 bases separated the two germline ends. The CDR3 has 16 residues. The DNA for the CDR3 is TGTGCCAGTAGTACCTTCGGAGTGTATAGCAATCAGCCCCAGCATTTT. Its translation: CASSTFGVYSNQPQHF.

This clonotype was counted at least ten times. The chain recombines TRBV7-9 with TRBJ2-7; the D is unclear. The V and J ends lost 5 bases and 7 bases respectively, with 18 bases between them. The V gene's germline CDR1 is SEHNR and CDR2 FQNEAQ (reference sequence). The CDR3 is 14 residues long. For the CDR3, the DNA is TGTGCCAGCAGCCAAGCAGGCTCCCTGTCGGAGCAGTACTTC. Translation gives CASSQAGSLSEQYF. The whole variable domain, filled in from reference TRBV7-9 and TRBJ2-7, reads DTGVSQNPRHKITKRGQNVTFRCDPISEHNRLYWYRQTLGQGPEFLTYFQNEAQLEKSRLLSDRFSAERPKGSFSTLEIQRTEQGDSAMYLCASSQAGSLSEQYFGPGTRLTVT.

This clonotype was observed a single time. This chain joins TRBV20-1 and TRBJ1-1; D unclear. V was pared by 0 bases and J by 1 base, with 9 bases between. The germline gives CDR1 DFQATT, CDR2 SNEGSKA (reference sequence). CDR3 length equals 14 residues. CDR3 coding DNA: TGCAGTGCTAGAGATAGGGCGTCGAACACTGAAGCTTTCTTT. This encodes CSARDRASNTEAFF.

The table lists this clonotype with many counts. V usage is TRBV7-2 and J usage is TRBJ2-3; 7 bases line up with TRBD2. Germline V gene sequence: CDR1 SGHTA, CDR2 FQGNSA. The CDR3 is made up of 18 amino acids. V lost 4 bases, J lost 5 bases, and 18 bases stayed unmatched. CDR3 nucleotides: TGTGCCAGCAGCTACGTTGGGGGGACTACAGAAGGGGTAGATACGCAGTATTTT. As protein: CASSYVGGTTEGVDTQYF.

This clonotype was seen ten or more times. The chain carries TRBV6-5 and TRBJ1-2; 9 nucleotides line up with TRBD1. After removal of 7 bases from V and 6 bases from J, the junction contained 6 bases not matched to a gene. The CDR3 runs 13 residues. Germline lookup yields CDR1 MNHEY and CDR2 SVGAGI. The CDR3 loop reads CASNSGQGNGYTF. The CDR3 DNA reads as TGTGCCAGCAACTCTGGACAGGGGAATGGCTACACCTTC.

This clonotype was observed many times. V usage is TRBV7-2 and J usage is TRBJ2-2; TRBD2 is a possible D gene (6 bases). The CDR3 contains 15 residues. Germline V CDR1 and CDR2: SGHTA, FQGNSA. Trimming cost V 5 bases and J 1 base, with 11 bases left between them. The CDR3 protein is CASSLRDWNTGELFF. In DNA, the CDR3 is TGTGCCAGCAGCCTCCGGGACTGGAACACCGGGGAGCTGTTTTTT.

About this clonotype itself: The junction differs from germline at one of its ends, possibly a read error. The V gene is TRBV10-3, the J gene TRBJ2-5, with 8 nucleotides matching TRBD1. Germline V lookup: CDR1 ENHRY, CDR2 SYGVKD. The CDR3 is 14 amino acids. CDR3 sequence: CAISGRGREETQYF. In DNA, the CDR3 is TGTGCCATCAGTGGCAGGGGGCGTGAGGAGACCCAATACTTC.

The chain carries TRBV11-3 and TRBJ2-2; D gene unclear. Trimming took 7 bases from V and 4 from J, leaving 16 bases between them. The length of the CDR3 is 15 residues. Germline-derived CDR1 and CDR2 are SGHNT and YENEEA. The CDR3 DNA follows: TGTGCCAGCACAATCGAGTCCGTCGGCACCGGGGAGCTGTTTTTT. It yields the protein CASTIESVGTGELFF.